The 7 T cell receptor beta chains listed next were all sequenced from one sample in a study of blood T cell repertoires in COVID-19. Repertoires were generated with immunoSEQ multiplex PCR, while TCRdb's copy carries only in-frame clones and drops some. The sample shows about 500,000 clones, about 89% of them seen only once. Sequencing was done on a sample of peripheral blood. The origin of the receptors is a woman aged 45-60 years with COVID-19, enrolled during active disease.

The V call is TRBV3-1 (or the pseudogene TRBV3-2), the J call TRBJ2-7; D perhaps matches TRBD2 (5 bases). The CDR3 loop spans 13 amino acids. CDR1 and CDR2 (germline): LGHDT, YNNKEL (reference sequence). Trimming cost V 4 bases and J 0 bases, with 7 bases left between them. The CDR3 region is CASSPDSSYEQYF. In nucleotides, the CDR3 is TGTGCCAGCAGCCCGGACTCCTCCTACGAGCAGTACTTC.

The V call is TRBV10-2, the J call TRBJ2-1; 7 bases fit TRBD1. Germline-derived CDR1 and CDR2 are WSHSY and SAAADI. This CDR3 is 12 amino acids long. V lost 8 bases and J lost 7; bases outside the gene matches: 5. CDR3 nucleotide sequence: TGCGCCAGCGCTCAGGGGGTGAATGAGCAGTTCTTC. It translates to CASAQGVNEQFF.

The chain carries TRBV15 and TRBJ2-3; TRBD1 agrees at 8 bases. Germline V lookup: CDR1 LNHNV, CDR2 YYDKDF (reference sequence). CDR3 length equals 16 residues. The J segment lost 4 bases and the V segment lost 3 bases, leaving 9 bases of the junction unmatched. The CDR3 is CATSRSPGQEPDTQYF. The CDR3 region has the DNA TGTGCCACCAGCAGGTCACCGGGACAGGAACCAGATACGCAGTATTTT. Supplemented by reference TRBV15 and TRBJ2-3, the full variable domain reads DAMVIQNPRYQVTQFGKPVTLSCSQTLNHNVMYWYQQKSSQAPKLLFHYYDKDFNNEADTPDNFQSRRPNTSFCFLDIRSPGLGDTAMYLCATSRSPGQEPDTQYFGPGTRLTVL.

The V gene is TRBV7-5, the J gene TRBJ1-1; TRBD1, the table's D call, was not compared with the DNA. TRBV7-5 represents a pseudogene. The CDR3 runs 13 residues. CDR3 nucleotides: TGTGCCAGCAGCTCTCGGACAGGGCGGGAAGCTTTCTTT. Residues: CASSSRTGREAFF.

The V and J genes are TRBV6-2 or TRBV6-3 and TRBJ2-7; no clear D gene. V was clipped by 2 bases and J by 1 base, with 6 bases between them. This CDR3 contains 13 residues. Germline CDR1 and CDR2: MNHEY and SVGEGT. The CDR3 DNA sequence: TGTGCCAGCAGTTACGCGTGGTCCTACGAGCAGTACTTC. Translating it yields CASSYAWSYEQYF.

The V gene is TRBV6-1, the J gene TRBJ1-2; 7 bases match TRBD1. V shed 0 bases, J shed 4 bases, and the junction held 5 bases outside the gene matches. The CDR3 has 15 amino acids. CDR1 and CDR2 from the germline V gene are MNHNS and SASEGT. CDR3: CASSEAQAGGYGYTF. The CDR3 DNA follows: TGTGCCAGCAGTGAAGCGCAGGCAGGGGGCTATGGCTACACCTTC.

The genes are TRBV6-6 and TRBJ2-7, with D possibly TRBD1 on 6 matching bases. The germline CDR1 and CDR2 sequences are MNHNY and SVGAGI (reference sequence). The CDR3 runs to 15 residues. Deletions cut 6 bases from V and 4 bases from J, with 19 bases between. The CDR3 reads CASSYGQSGRYEQYF. CDR3 nucleotide sequence: TGTGCCAGCAGCTACGGACAGTCGGGTCGATACGAGCAGTACTTC.